This TCR beta chain was obtained from a study of cytomegalovirus exposure and HLA in healthy donors. The germline V gene has CDR1 SNHLY and CDR2 FYNNEI. The CDR3 runs to 14 residues. Deletions cut 11 bases from V and 0 bases from J, with 15 bases between. A remark on this clone: Its antigen is unknown.

Study outcomes and limitations: Cytomegalovirus-associated TCR beta chains were listed, numbering roughly 150. It was reported that TCR beta sequences correctly inferred the HLA-A and HLA-B alleles for most subjects.

Each donor's status was that of a healthy bone marrow donor. PCR used 60 Vbeta primers and 13 Jbeta primers. Original methodology: There were about 80 million unique TCR beta chains by a later count, and approximately 12 million of them were shared. Here immunoSEQ multiplex PCR was the method, and the copy in TCRdb shows in-frame clones only, minus some. Clone size and V and J calls were adopted from that table, with D and trimming inferred from the DNA. The sample lists around 150,000 clones, 75% to 85% occurring once. The chain couples TRBV2 to TRBJ2-3; D may be TRBD2 (6 bases). The sequenced material came from PBMCs. The origin of this receptor is a man aged 25 to 40 in good health and CMV-seronegative. CDR3 nucleotides: TGTGCCGGTGCGGGACTCCAAAGCACAGATACGCAGTATTTT. Its protein is CAGAGLQSTDTQYF.